This T cell receptor beta chain derives from a study of T cell responses to AZD1222 COVID-19 vaccine. Profiling relied on immunoSEQ multiplex PCR, and the TCRdb table lists in-frame clones only, not all of them. The sample contains about 110,000 clones, roughly 87% of which appear only once. Regarding this clone: Its antigen is not known.

Points from the study as a whole: Across spike, vaccine-associated CD4 TCRs were found, dominant at 160-218 and 743-854. It was only after the peak T cell response that any repertoires were sampled. Close to half of all spike-specific TCRs reportedly target regions of the variants that are unmutated.

Sequencing used peripheral blood, obtained on day 0 of AZD1222 vaccination. The TCR originated in an adult in good health.

In DNA form, the CDR3 reads TGTGCCAGCAGCCCAGAGATGAACACTGAAGCTTTCTTT. Amino acids: CASSPEMNTEAFF. The chain couples TRBV7-2 to TRBJ1-1; no reliable D call. Trimming left V 5 bases short and J 0 bases short, with 7 bases between. The CDR3 is 13 residues long. Germline CDR1 reads SGHTA; CDR2 reads FQGNSA.